The rows below give T cell receptor beta chains drawn from one sample of a study of identical twins. One entry per CDR3 protein results from TCRdb running MiXCR on the 5' RACE reads. The sample lists around 250,000 distinct CDR3 sequences, 5.5% to 7% occurring once. The sample was also linked to a second study, of yellow fever vaccine responses in identical twins.

Sample: memory (CD45RO+) T cells sorted from blood. The receptors stem from a woman between 18 and 29 years old in good health. Both conserved end residues are trimmed from each CDR3. A D gene is named only where the DNA matches it firmly.

NA	TRBV5-1	ASSLVGGEKLF
NA	TRBV2	ASSVGRGIVDYGYT
TRBD2	TRBV4-1	ASSRISGISYEQY
TRBD2	TRBV7-6	ASSLNYGSGGAQDTQY
TRBD1	TRBV12-3/TRBV12-4	ASSRLGQGSDTQY
NA	TRBV10-3	AISDRFYDNEQF
NA	TRBV9	ASSLPGSSSYNEQF
NA	TRBV5-1	ASSLPQGLRGLNNEQF
NA	TRBV5-1	ASSPGVLTGELF
NA	TRBV12-3/TRBV12-4	ASRLGPNSGNTIY
TRBD2	TRBV18	ASSPMAAGRSYNEQF
NA	TRBV18	ASSPLKTQY
NA	TRBV6-6	ASSYHLSEQY
TRBD2	TRBV4-2	ASSQDKREGYNEQF
NA	TRBV6-2/TRBV6-3	ASTPAPGYSGANVLT
NA	TRBV24-1	ATSGAASERGEQY
NA	TRBV29-1	SVAGQTRETQY
NA	TRBV20-1	SASDPAKNIQY
TRBD2	TRBV7-2	ASSKRTSGRY
NA	TRBV28	ASKLLSGGDTQY
TRBD2	TRBV19	ASSRVAGGVQF
NA	TRBV20-1	SVRQGAETQY
NA	TRBV4-1	ASSQGQAGNTIY
TRBD2	TRBV9	ASSGGLAGASGELF
NA	TRBV12-3/TRBV12-4	ASTLDSISYEQY
NA	TRBV6-1	ASSPQGPSGANVLT
TRBD1	TRBV28	ASSPGGAIHEQY
NA	TRBV5-1	ASSSAGERQETQY
NA	TRBV7-2	ASSLRSTGEQY
NA	TRBV11-1	ASSLLRGPYNEQF
NA	TRBV28	ASSKPQGAYEQY
NA	TRBV20-1	SARDPSASNTGELF
NA	TRBV11-2	ASSLSLSEGGPNNEQF
TRBD2	TRBV11-2	ASSLEIRTSGRGETQY
TRBD2	TRBV12-3/TRBV12-4	ASTAGTSGGQETQY
NA	TRBV27	ASSRGQSYGYT
TRBD2	TRBV7-8	ASSLVDSGSLHEQY
NA	TRBV2	ASSWDMGGYT
NA	TRBV20-1	SARTGGYT
NA	TRBV14	ASSNSGVGRSPLH
NA	TRBV7-8	ASSARVVSYNEQF
NA	TRBV24-1	ATSGYGETQY